This T cell receptor beta chain is from a study of cytomegalovirus exposure and HLA in healthy donors. Broader study findings: TCR sequences were mostly rare, though some public TCRs occurred in many donors. There were 160 or so TCR beta chains listed as cytomegalovirus-associated.

Repertoires were generated with immunoSEQ multiplex PCR, while TCRdb's copy carries only in-frame clones and drops some. The sample holds over 120,000 clones; approximately 90% are singletons and the top ten take about 4.9%. The V and J ends lost 5 bases and 0 bases respectively, with 17 bases between them. The CDR3 consists of 15 residues. Germline CDR1 and CDR2: SQVTM and ANQGSEA. About this clone: Its antigen remains unidentified.

This TCR was sampled from a man between 18 and 35 years old in good health and CMV-seropositive. The chain recombines TRBV29-1 with TRBJ2-7; the D gene is possibly TRBD1 (6 bases). Sequenced material: PBMCs. CDR3: CSVNTPTGISYEQYF. For the CDR3, the DNA is TGCAGCGTTAACACCCCCACAGGGATCTCCTACGAGCAGTACTTC.